This TCR beta chain stems from a study of glioma-infiltrating T cells. CDR1 is MNHEY, CDR2 SVGEGT, per germline. V lost 8 bases and J lost 2; bases outside the gene matches: 23. The CDR3 extends over 19 amino acids. Overall study findings and caveats: Only very few CDR3 sequences appeared in both tissue and blood.

TCR alpha and beta CDR3 regions were amplified from RNA using iRepertoire nested multiplex PCR. Input was roughly 85-450 ng of tissue mRNA or PBMC total RNA. Using its own MiXCR run on the multiplex PCR reads, TCRdb lists one record per CDR3 protein. In the table there are approximately 120,000 distinct CDR3 sequences, 23% of which are singletons. On this clonotype itself: Its antigen remains unknown.

The chain couples TRBV6-2 or TRBV6-3 to TRBJ2-7; 8 nucleotides align to TRBD1. This clonotype originated in a human donor with low-grade glioma or glioblastoma, undergoing nonglioma brain surgery, or in good health (not recorded which). Sequencing used glioma tissue, nonneoplastic brain tissue, or PBMCs (not recorded which). The CDR3 spells CASCLPTYRRQGRTYEQYF. The CDR3 region has the DNA TGTGCCAGCTGTTTGCCCACGTATAGGAGACAGGGGAGGACCTACGAGCAGTACTTC.